Listed below are T cell receptor beta chains from one sample, sequenced in a study of blood T cells in healthy people across ages. TCRdb itself ran the 5' RACE reads through MiXCR, one entry per CDR3 protein. The sample has about 630,000 distinct CDR3 sequences, over 20% seen once. The sequencing input was blood. The receptor source for this set is a man aged 65 to 85 in good health. CDR3s include the opening cysteine and the closing phenylalanine or tryptophan. The D gene is left open where the match is weak.

TRBJ2-3 TRBD2 TRBV5-1 15 CASSLLLAGGDTQYF
TRBJ2-7 TRBD2 TRBV7-2 13 CARPGLAGYEQYF
TRBJ1-6 NA TRBV28 15 CASSLTMAKTELLHF
TRBJ2-4 TRBD2 TRBV13 15 CASSSTGLAENIQYF
TRBJ2-2 NA TRBV29-1 13 CSVDTGSGGELFF
TRBJ1-3 NA TRBV4-1 17 CASSQEGGRTSGNTIYF
TRBJ2-5 NA TRBV5-1 16 CASSLEDTVTMETQYF
TRBJ1-4 NA TRBV27 13 CASRTVRNEKLFF
TRBJ2-5 NA TRBV29-1 14 CSVEDPLARETQYF
TRBJ2-3 NA TRBV5-1 16 CASSHGDTASTDTQYF
TRBJ2-1 NA TRBV28 12 CASSTYNNEQFF
TRBJ2-5 NA TRBV5-1 12 CASSAGTETQYF
TRBJ1-2 NA TRBV7-2 13 CASSLGPAGRYTF
TRBJ2-5 TRBD1 TRBV7-2 15 CASSVRAGTAETQYF
TRBJ2-3 TRBD2 TRBV7-2 19 CASSTLTSGNPTSTDTQYF
TRBJ2-7 TRBD1 TRBV7-2 15 CASSSTTGGAYEQYF
NA NA TRBV4-2 13 CASSQDFINEQFF
TRBJ2-5 TRBD1 TRBV12-3/TRBV12-4 14 CASSVTGGAETQYF
TRBJ2-5 NA TRBV9 14 CASSGGDLQETQYF
TRBJ1-3 NA TRBV6-5 13 CASQDSTGNTIYF
TRBJ2-5 TRBD1 TRBV2 16 CASSGLQGASQETQYF
TRBJ2-1 NA TRBV28 14 CASSNLGDYNEQFF
TRBJ2-5 NA TRBV24-1 14 CATSDPSRPGEQYF
NA TRBD2 TRBV6-1 15 CASSERGGLVVTQYF
TRBJ2-5 NA TRBV5-1 14 CASSYQGSGETQYF
TRBJ2-2 TRBD1 TRBV11-2 14 CASSLTGYTGELFF
TRBJ1-1 NA TRBV28 13 CASSRTVNTEAFF